Presented here are 28 T cell receptor beta chains from one specimen sequenced in a study of blood T cell repertoires in COVID-19. Sequenced by immunoSEQ multiplex PCR; TCRdb stores in-frame clones only, minus some. Of 90,000 to 100,000 clones in the sample, approximately 90% were seen once. The sequenced sample was peripheral blood. The receptor source for this set is a man aged 45-65 years with acute or convalescent COVID-19.

This sequence joins TRBV4-1 and TRBJ1-1; D perhaps matches TRBD1 (6 bases). Germline CDR1 reads MGHRA; CDR2 reads YSYEKL. The ends were cut back, 3 bases at V and 5 bases at J, with 16 bases in the middle. The CDR3 has 15 residues. CDR3 sequence: CASSHSVLRGTEAFF. CDR3 nucleotide sequence: TGCGCCAGCAGCCATTCAGTCTTGAGGGGGACTGAAGCTTTCTTT.

This clone was counted a few times. This sequence joins TRBV4-1 and TRBJ2-1, with TRBD2 identical over 14 bases. This CDR3 has 15 residues. The J segment lost 7 bases and the V segment lost 4 bases, leaving 3 bases of the junction unmatched. Germline values: CDR1 MGHRA, CDR2 YSYEKL. The CDR3 here is CASSPRTSGGNEQFF. DNA of the CDR3: TGCGCCAGCAGCCCCCGGACTAGCGGGGGGAATGAGCAGTTCTTC.

The J gene is TRBJ1-1, the V gene TRBV6-2 or TRBV6-3, with 7 bases lining up with TRBD1. After removal of 5 bases from V and 1 base from J, the junction contained 1 base not matched to a gene. Germline loops: CDR1 MNHEY, CDR2 SVGEGT. The CDR3 contains 13 residues. The CDR3 DNA reads as TGTGCCAGCAGTGGGACAGCGAACACTGAAGCTTTCTTT. As protein: CASSGTANTEAFF.

V gene TRBV5-6 combines with J gene TRBJ2-2; the match to TRBD2 covers 12 bases. Germline V lookup: CDR1 SGHDT, CDR2 YYEEEE. V shed 4 bases, J shed 3 bases, and the junction held 4 bases outside the gene matches. The CDR3 sequence is 16 residues long. The CDR3 is CASSRLAGVYTGELFF. The CDR3 DNA reads as TGTGCCAGCAGCCGACTAGCGGGAGTGTACACCGGGGAGCTGTTTTTT.

The V gene is TRBV10-3, the J gene TRBJ1-2; the match to TRBD1 covers 7 bases. Looked up from germline, CDR1 is ENHRY and CDR2 is SYGVKD. The CDR3 is made up of 15 amino acids. V lost 2 bases, J lost 6 bases, and 9 bases stayed unmatched. This CDR3 reads CAISEATTGTHGYTF. The CDR3 bases are TGTGCCATCAGTGAGGCAACGACAGGGACCCATGGCTACACCTTC.

This clone turned up a few times. The gene calls are TRBV10-3 and TRBJ1-3; D uncertain. Trimming stripped 6 bases from V and 0 bases from J, with 12 bases between. The CDR3 is 15 amino acids. Germline CDR1 and CDR2: ENHRY and SYGVKD. The CDR3 loop reads CAIRKSGDSGNTIYF. The CDR3 DNA reads TGTGCCATCAGAAAGTCAGGCGACTCTGGAAACACCATATATTTT.

This clone occurred once. Here the CDR3 reads CASSLTGDVTQYF. In nucleotides, the CDR3 is TGCGCCAGCAGCCTGACAGGGGATGTGACCCAGTACTTC. The chain uses TRBV5-1 and TRBJ2-5; TRBD1 aligns across 8 bases. Unmatched junction bases numbered 6, after V lost 4 bases and J lost 7 bases. The V gene's germline CDR1 is SGHRS and CDR2 YFSETQ. The CDR3 sequence is 13 residues long.

This chain uses TRBV11-3 with TRBJ1-2, with 9 positions matching TRBD1. With 5 bases clipped from V and 7 bases from J, the junction kept 8 bases outside the gene matches. CDR3 length equals 14 residues. CDR1 SGHNT and CDR2 YENEEA come from the germline V gene. The CDR3: CASSHGQGTLGYTF. The CDR3 DNA sequence: TGTGCCAGCAGCCACGGACAGGGGACACTTGGCTACACCTTC.

This clone has just one count. This chain connects TRBV14 to TRBJ2-1; 8 nucleotides align to TRBD2. Losses at the gene ends were 3 bases for V and 15 bases for J; bases not matched to a gene: 13. Germline lookup yields CDR1 SGHDN and CDR2 FVKESK. The length of the CDR3 is 14 residues. CDR3 in amino acids: CASSQASGHNRRFF. The CDR3 nucleotides read TGTGCCAGCAGCCAGGCTAGCGGGCATAACCGGCGGTTCTTC.

V gene TRBV12-1 combines with J gene TRBJ2-7; the table's D gene call, TRBD2, was not cross checked with the DNA. TRBV12-1 is recorded as a pseudogene. The CDR3 has 15 amino acids. CDR3 bases: TGTGCCAGCAGCAGGACTAGCGGGGGCTACTACGAGCAGTACTTC. This sequence encodes CASSRTSGGYYEQYF.

This chain links TRBV5-1 with TRBJ1-1; 9 bases fit TRBD1. With 4 bases clipped from V and 1 base from J, the junction kept 5 bases outside the gene matches. Germline V gene sequence: CDR1 SGHRS, CDR2 YFSETQ. This CDR3 has 15 residues. The CDR3 sequence: CASSRPGQGNTEAFF. CDR3 nucleotide sequence: TGCGCCAGCAGCAGACCGGGACAGGGGAACACTGAAGCTTTCTTT. Together with reference TRBV5-1 and TRBJ1-1, the CDR3 gives the full variable domain: KAGVTQTPRYLIKTRGQQVTLSCSPISGHRSVSWYQQTPGQGLQFLFEYFSETQRNKGNFPGRFSGRQFSNSRSEMNVSTLELGDSALYLCASSRPGQGNTEAFFGQGTRLTVV.

The J gene is TRBJ2-5, the V gene TRBV19; D possibly corresponds to TRBD1 (6 bases). Germline-derived CDR1 and CDR2 are LNHDA and SQIVND (reference sequence). The V end was cut by 0 bases, the J end by 6 bases, with 11 bases between. There are 14 residues in the CDR3. The CDR3 loop is CASSIEVGTKTQYF. The DNA of the CDR3 is TGTGCCAGTAGTATAGAGGTTGGGACAAAGACCCAGTACTTC.

The chain recombines TRBV5-1 with TRBJ1-4; 8 nucleotides agree with TRBD1. This CDR3 is 15 amino acids long. Germline assignment: CDR1 SGHRS and CDR2 YFSETQ. Trimming removed 2 bases from V and 2 bases from J; junction bases left unmatched: 2. CDR3 sequence (DNA): TGCGCCAGCAGCTTACAGGGGGTCACTAATGAAAAACTGTTTTTT. Translating gives CASSLQGVTNEKLFF.

With respect to this clone: The sample has other DNA sequences that encode this CDR3 too. The V and J genes are TRBV7-9 and TRBJ1-1; 7 bases are shared with TRBD1. Germline CDR1 and CDR2: SEHNR and FQNEAQ (reference sequence). The CDR3 consists of 13 residues. V shed 4 bases and J 3 bases; nucleotides not matched to a gene: 2. The CDR3 DNA sequence: TGTGCCAGCAGCTCGGGACAGCACACTGAAGCTTTCTTT. Amino acid sequence: CASSSGQHTEAFF.

This sequence joins TRBV7-2 and TRBJ2-1; D is perhaps TRBD2 (5 bases). CDR3 size: 12 residues. Germline CDR1 SGHTA, CDR2 FQGNSA. Trimming left V 6 bases short and J 8 bases short, with 11 bases between. The CDR3 coding sequence is TGTGCCAGCAGTGCTGACTATTATGAGCAGTTCTTC. It is translated as CASSADYYEQFF.

The chain employs TRBV5-1 and TRBJ2-1; D unclear. Trimming shortened V by 0 bases and J by 1 base, and 11 bases separated the two germline ends. This CDR3 contains 16 residues. In germline, CDR1 is SGHRS, CDR2 YFSETQ. The chain's CDR3 is CASSLESLRSYNEQFF. The CDR3 nucleotides are TGCGCCAGCAGCTTGGAGAGCTTGCGGTCCTACAATGAGCAGTTCTTC.

The chain couples TRBV10-3 to TRBJ2-1, with D unresolved. Trimming removed 0 bases from V and 7 bases from J, with 4 bases in between. The CDR3 runs 12 residues. Germline CDR1 reads ENHRY; CDR2 reads SYGVKD. The CDR3, as DNA: TGTGCCATCAGTGAGTCGCGAAATGAGCAGTTCTTC. Translating gives CAISESRNEQFF.

This clone was picked up one time. The CDR3: CSALQDSPNYGYTF. In DNA form, the CDR3 reads TGCAGCGCCCTCCAAGACAGTCCTAACTATGGCTACACCTTC. The chain employs TRBV29-1 and TRBJ1-2; weak D call: TRBD1 (5 bases). Germline loops: CDR1 SQVTM, CDR2 ANQGSEA. V shed 7 bases and J shed 0 bases, with 15 bases lying between them. The CDR3 totals 14 residues.

The chain recombines TRBV5-1 with TRBJ2-1, with 8 bases matching TRBD1. This CDR3 is 15 amino acids long. Trimming at V came to 0 bases and at J to 10 bases, leaving 9 bases not matched to a gene. Germline lookup yields CDR1 SGHRS and CDR2 YFSETQ. CDR3 protein: CASSLEAGQGVEQFF. The CDR3 DNA follows: TGCGCCAGCAGCTTGGAAGCAGGACAGGGAGTAGAGCAGTTCTTC.

The genes are TRBV10-3 and TRBJ1-1; TRBD1 matches 10 bases. This CDR3 is 15 amino acids long. The V gene's germline CDR1 is ENHRY and CDR2 SYGVKD. Trimming cost V 4 bases and J 2 bases; bases outside gene matches: 4. In nucleotides, the CDR3 is TGTGCCATCAGTGTAACGACAGGGGGCAACACTGAAGCTTTCTTT. This codes for CAISVTTGGNTEAFF.

This clone has only a few counts. V and J are TRBV19 and TRBJ1-2; no reliable D call. CDR1 is LNHDA and CDR2 is SQIVND in the germline V gene (reference sequence). This CDR3 is 12 amino acids long. Trimming shortened V by 8 bases and J by 4 bases, and 11 bases separated the two germline ends. CDR3: CASRERGYGYTF. Here the CDR3 DNA reads TGTGCCAGTCGAGAACGGGGCTATGGCTACACCTTC.

This chain joins TRBV25-1 and TRBJ1-6, with no clear D. The CDR3 sequence is 13 residues long. The ends were cut back, 6 bases at V and 8 bases at J, with 11 bases in the middle. Germline loops: CDR1 MGHDK, CDR2 SYGVNS. CDR3: CASRKVGDSPLHF. The DNA for the CDR3 is TGTGCCAGCAGGAAGGTCGGGGATTCACCCCTCCACTTT.

The chain uses TRBV28 and TRBJ1-2; D call uncertain. V was trimmed by 6 bases and J by 1 base, leaving 9 bases between them. The CDR3 contains 13 residues. The V gene's germline CDR1 is MDHEN and CDR2 SYDVKM. This CDR3 reads CASRYSLNYGYTF. As DNA, the CDR3 is TGTGCCAGCAGGTACTCGCTTAACTATGGCTACACCTTC.

The rearrangement uses TRBV19 and TRBJ2-1, with 8 bases fitting TRBD2. CDR1 and CDR2 (germline): LNHDA, SQIVND (reference sequence). The CDR3 totals 14 residues. V was clipped by 3 bases and J by 6 bases; unmatched bases: 4. CDR3 nucleotide sequence: TGTGCCAGTAGTATCGGTGGGACTAGCAATGAGCAGTTCTTC. As protein: CASSIGGTSNEQFF.

This chain connects TRBV6-2 or TRBV6-3 to TRBJ1-5; 7 bases agree with TRBD1. Germline assignment: CDR1 MNHEY and CDR2 SVGEGT. CDR3 length: 14 amino acids. Unmatched junction bases numbered 8, after V lost 5 bases and J lost 7 bases. CDR3 nucleotide sequence: TGTGCCAGCAGTCCCGGACAGGACTGGCAGCCCCAGCATTTT. It translates to CASSPGQDWQPQHF.

The genes are TRBV6-6 and TRBJ2-1, with D maybe TRBD2 (6 bases). The CDR3 sequence is 13 residues long. Trimming took 2 bases from V and 6 from J, leaving 8 bases between them. In germline, CDR1 is MNHNY, CDR2 SVGAGI (reference sequence). CDR3 nucleotide sequence: TGTGCCAGCAGTTACCGGGACTTCAATGAGCAGTTCTTC. Protein product: CASSYRDFNEQFF.

The chain employs TRBV11-3 and TRBJ2-2; 8 bases map to TRBD2. V trimming: 5 bases; J trimming: 3 bases; junction bases outside the gene matches: 5. The CDR3 runs 15 residues. Per the germline V gene, CDR1 is SGHNT and CDR2 is YENEEA. CDR3 region: CASSAPGLDTGELFF. As DNA, the CDR3 is TGTGCCAGCAGCGCCCCGGGACTAGACACCGGGGAGCTGTTTTTT.

The V and J genes are TRBV10-2 and TRBJ2-1; TRBD2 aligns across 9 bases. The length of the CDR3 is 16 residues. Germline trimming cut 6 bases from V and 5 bases from J; bases unmatched to any gene: 11. In germline, CDR1 is WSHSY, CDR2 SAAADI. CDR3 sequence reads: CASSSGGLAGNNEQFF. The CDR3, as DNA: TGCGCCAGCAGCTCAGGTGGCCTAGCGGGGAACAATGAGCAGTTCTTC.